These 8 T cell receptor beta chains share one sample of origin, sequenced in a study of a mutant IDH1 vaccine in newly diagnosed glioma. Sequenced by immunoSEQ multiplex PCR; TCRdb stores in-frame clones only, minus some. The sample has around 84,000 clones, 75% to 90% seen once. These receptors' targets are unknown. Time point indicated: week 47, end of study. In the vaccine, a single dose held 300 ug of the mutant IDH1 20-mer peptide, along with topical imiquimod. The sample in question was PBMCs, obtained from a glioma patient whose treatment included an IDH1 peptide vaccine. The receptors here all came from a man aged 35 to 55 with glioma.

By sample share, this clone is medium-sized. The chain uses TRBV4-3 and TRBJ2-3, with 13 positions matching TRBD2. The trim removed 1 base at V and 4 bases at J, leaving 8 bases unmatched. The CDR3 runs to 18 residues. Germline assignment: CDR1 LGHNA and CDR2 YSLEER. CDR3 DNA sequence: TGCGCCAGCAGCCAAGCCGCGCGGGGGACTAGCGGGGCAGATACGCAGTATTTT. Its translation: CASSQAARGTSGADTQYF.

The chain joins TRBV15 to TRBJ1-4; weak D call: TRBD1 (5 bases). CDR3 length: 17 residues. From germline, CDR1 is LNHNV and CDR2 YYDKDF (reference sequence). V lost 3 bases and J 5 bases, leaving 19 bases between the germline ends. The CDR3 region has the DNA TGTGCCACCAGCAGTGCCCCTCGGACGGAGGGGAATGAAAAACTGTTTTTT. It specifies CATSSAPRTEGNEKLFF.

This clone was counted a single time. This sequence joins TRBV7-2 and TRBJ2-3, with TRBD2 as a possible D gene (6 bases). CDR1 and CDR2 (germline): SGHTA, FQGNSA. Trimming shortened V by 5 bases and J by 1 base, and 16 bases separated the two germline ends. The CDR3 consists of 16 residues. CDR3 protein: CASSRGGVSGTDTQYF. CDR3 nucleotides: TGTGCCAGCAGCCGAGGCGGGGTTTCTGGCACAGATACGCAGTATTTT.

V is TRBV7-2 and J is TRBJ2-5; unclear D gene. The end of the DNA fits TRBJ2-7 better, so the J call may be wrong. Germline CDR1 SGHTA, CDR2 FQGNSA. The CDR3 covers 15 residues. The CDR3 nucleotides are TGTGCCAGCAGCTTAAGAACAGCCGACACCTACGAGCAGTACTTC. It encodes CASSLRTADTYEQYF.

The genes are TRBV5-6 and TRBJ1-2; D is unclear. V was shortened by 0 bases and J by 8 bases, with 8 bases between the two germline ends. CDR1 SGHDT and CDR2 YYEEEE come from the germline V gene. This CDR3 is built from 12 residues. The DNA for the CDR3 is TGTGCCAGCAGCTTGGGTGGGGAGGGCTACACCTTC. It is translated as CASSLGGEGYTF.

This clone was seen just once. The chain links TRBV4-1 to TRBJ2-2, with a possible D match to TRBD2 (5 bases). V dropped 2 bases and J dropped 6 bases, with 10 bases sitting between them. CDR3 length: 14 amino acids. Germline CDR1 and CDR2: MGHRA and YSYEKL. Here the CDR3 DNA reads TGCGCCAGCAGCCAATTGGAGGCCGCCGGGGAGCTGTTTTTT. It encodes CASSQLEAAGELFF.

This sequence joins TRBV5-6 and TRBJ1-3, with unresolved D. Trimming shortened V by 2 bases and J by 2 bases, and 11 bases separated the two germline ends. CDR3 length: 15 amino acids. The germline gives CDR1 SGHDT, CDR2 YYEEEE. The CDR3 DNA reads TGTGCCAGCAGCTTTTTCAGATTAGCTGGAAACACCATATATTTT. Encoded protein: CASSFFRLAGNTIYF.

The chain employs TRBV10-1 and TRBJ2-7; D gene ambiguous. The CDR3 runs 12 residues. CDR1 and CDR2 from the germline V gene are WNHNN and SYGVQD (reference sequence). The V end was cut by 3 bases, the J end by 5 bases, with 8 bases between. The DNA of the CDR3 is TGCGCCAGCAGTGACCCGGGCCACGAGCAGTACTTC. Translated: CASSDPGHEQYF.